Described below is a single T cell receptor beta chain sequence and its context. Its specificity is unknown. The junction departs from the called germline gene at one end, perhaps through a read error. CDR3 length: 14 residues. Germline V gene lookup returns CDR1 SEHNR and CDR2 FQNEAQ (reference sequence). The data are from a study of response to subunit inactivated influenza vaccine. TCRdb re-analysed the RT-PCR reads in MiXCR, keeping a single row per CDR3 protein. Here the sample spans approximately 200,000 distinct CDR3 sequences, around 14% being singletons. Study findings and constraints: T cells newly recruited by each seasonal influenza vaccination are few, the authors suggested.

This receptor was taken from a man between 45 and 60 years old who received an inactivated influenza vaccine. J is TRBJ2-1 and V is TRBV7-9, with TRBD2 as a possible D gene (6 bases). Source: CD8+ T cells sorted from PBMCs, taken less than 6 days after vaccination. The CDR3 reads CDSSISRRDGEQFF. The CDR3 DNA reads TGTGACAGCAGCATAAGTAGGAGGGACGGTGAGCAGTTCTTC.